The T cell receptor (beta chain) described here comes from a study of Graves' ophthalmopathy and Graves' hyperthyroidism. Study observations and caveats: In blood, most expanded thyroid clonotypes above 0.001 frequency were also detected.

Symptoms, serum thyroxine and TRAb, thyroid ultrasound, and orbital computed tomography formed the diagnostic basis. Trimming pared 6 bases from V and 4 bases from J, leaving 16 bases between. This CDR3 has 15 residues. Remarks on this clonotype: Its antigen is not identified.

The study amplified TCR beta CDR3 regions using RNA transcripts. The first-round RT-PCR employed HTBI primers together with the Qiagen OneStep RT-PCR kit. A multiplex PCR was then performed as the second round. Using its own MiXCR run on the multiplex PCR reads, TCRdb lists one record per CDR3 protein. The table records 200,000 to 300,000 distinct CDR3 sequences, 45% to 55% of them present only once. The specimen sequenced was peripheral blood. This chain joins TRBV12-3 or TRBV12-4 and TRBJ1-5, with D tentatively TRBD1 (5 bases). The source of this sequence is an adult man with Graves' ophthalmopathy. The CDR3 is CASRSRDGLNQPQHF. The CDR3, as DNA: TGTGCCAGCAGATCCCGGGACGGTCTTAATCAGCCCCAGCATTTT.